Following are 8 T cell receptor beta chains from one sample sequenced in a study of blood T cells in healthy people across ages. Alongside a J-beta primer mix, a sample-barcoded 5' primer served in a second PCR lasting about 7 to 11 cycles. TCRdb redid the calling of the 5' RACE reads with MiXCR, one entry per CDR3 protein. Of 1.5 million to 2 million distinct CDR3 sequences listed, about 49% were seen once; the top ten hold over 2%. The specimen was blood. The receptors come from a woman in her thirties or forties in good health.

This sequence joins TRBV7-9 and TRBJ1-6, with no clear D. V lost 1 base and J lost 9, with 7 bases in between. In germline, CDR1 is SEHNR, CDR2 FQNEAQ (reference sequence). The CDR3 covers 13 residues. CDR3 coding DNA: TGTGCCAGCAGCTTAGAAGCGAGTTCACCCCTCCACTTT. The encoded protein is CASSLEASSPLHF.

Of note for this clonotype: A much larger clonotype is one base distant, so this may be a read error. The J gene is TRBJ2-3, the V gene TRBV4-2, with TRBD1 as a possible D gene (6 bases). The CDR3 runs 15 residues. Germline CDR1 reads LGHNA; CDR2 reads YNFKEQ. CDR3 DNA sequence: TGTACCAGCAGCCAAGAGGCAGGGGACCCAGATACGCAGTATTTT. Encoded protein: CTSSQEAGDPDTQYF.

In DNA, the CDR3 is TGTGCCAGCAGGGGACAGGGTCCGCTGTACGAGCAGTACTTC. Protein sequence: CASRGQGPLYEQYF. This chain uses TRBV6-5 with TRBJ2-7; 9 positions match TRBD1. Trimming at V came to 6 bases and at J to 4 bases, leaving 7 bases not matched to a gene. The length of the CDR3 is 14 residues. The germline CDR1 and CDR2 sequences are MNHEY and SVGAGI.

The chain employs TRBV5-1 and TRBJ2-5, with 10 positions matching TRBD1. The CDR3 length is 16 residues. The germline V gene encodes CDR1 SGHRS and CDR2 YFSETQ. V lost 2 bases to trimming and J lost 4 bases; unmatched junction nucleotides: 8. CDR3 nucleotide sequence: TGCGCCAGCAGCTTAGGGACAGGGGTCACCTCAGAGACCCAGTACTTC. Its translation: CASSLGTGVTSETQYF.

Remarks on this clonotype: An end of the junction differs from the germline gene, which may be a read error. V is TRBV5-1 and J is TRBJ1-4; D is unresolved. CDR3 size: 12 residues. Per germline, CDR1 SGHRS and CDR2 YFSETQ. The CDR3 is CAGSTDGNGLFF. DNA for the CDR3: TGCGCCGGCAGCACGGACGGGAATGGACTGTTTTTT.

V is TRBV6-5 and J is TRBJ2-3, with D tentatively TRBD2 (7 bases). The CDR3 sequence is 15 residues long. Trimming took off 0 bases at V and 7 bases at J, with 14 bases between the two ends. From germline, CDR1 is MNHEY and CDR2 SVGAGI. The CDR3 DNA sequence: TGTGCCAGCAGTTACTCTCTCGCGGGGGCCCATACGCAGTATTTT. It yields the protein CASSYSLAGAHTQYF.

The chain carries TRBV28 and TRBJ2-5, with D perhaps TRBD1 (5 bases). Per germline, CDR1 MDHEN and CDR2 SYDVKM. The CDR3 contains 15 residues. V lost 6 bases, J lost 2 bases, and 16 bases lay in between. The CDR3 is CASSRPTVQQETQYF. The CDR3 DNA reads TGTGCCAGCAGCCGGCCGACAGTTCAACAAGAGACCCAGTACTTC.

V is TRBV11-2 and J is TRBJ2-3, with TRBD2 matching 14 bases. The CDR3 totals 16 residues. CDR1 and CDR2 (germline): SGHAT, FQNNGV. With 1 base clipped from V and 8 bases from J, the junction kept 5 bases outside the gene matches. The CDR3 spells CASSLAGTSGGITQYF. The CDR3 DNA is TGTGCCAGCAGCTTAGCCGGGACTAGCGGGGGAATTACGCAGTATTTT.